A single T cell receptor (beta chain) is shown here with its context. Its specificity is not known. The same CDR3 arises from other DNA sequences in this sample as well. The isolated RNA, all of it, was reverse transcribed, so expressed TCRB transcripts were what got sequenced. Sequenced naive, central memory and regulatory T cell samples produced an average of about 3.57 million reads. Sequencing was performed with immunoSEQ multiplex PCR; in TCRdb, only in-frame clones are kept and a portion is missing. The sample contains about 400,000 clones, 10% to 15% of which appear only once. These data belong to a study of beta chain features in type 1 diabetes. In the study overall: Healthy donors, compared against patients, showed similar age, gender and cell yields. Points from the study as a whole: The study found that naive, central memory and Treg TCRB repertoires appeared more similar in patients than in healthy donors. When VDJ junctions were examined, type 1 diabetes patients showed fewer insertions and more deletions.

Germline V gene lookup returns CDR1 MDHEN and CDR2 SYDVKM. The CDR3 length is 13 residues. Trimming removed 2 bases at V and 2 bases at J, with 6 bases between. Sequencing was performed on naive CD4+ T cells from blood. The chain links TRBV28 to TRBJ2-5; D is unresolved. This sequence originates from a man between 18 and 35 years old in good health. CDR3 DNA: TGTGCCAGCAGTTTAGGCAGGCAAGAGACCCAGTACTTC. Protein sequence: CASSLGRQETQYF.